A single sample gave rise to the 12 T cell receptor beta chains below, sequenced in a study of early T cells in non-severe SARS-CoV-2 infection. Each CDR3 protein is one row after TCRdb ran MiXCR on the 5' RACE reads. The table has around 58,000 distinct CDR3 sequences, roughly 7.8% seen once; the top ten hold 8% to 11%. Material: whole blood, obtained at baseline. The receptor set was obtained from an adult who was a healthcare worker with PCR-confirmed SARS-CoV-2 infection or an uninfected control (not recorded which).

Ten or more counts support this clonotype. The CDR3 reads CASRRHTANTEAFF. The CDR3 bases are TGTGCCAGCAGACGCCATACAGCGAACACTGAAGCTTTCTTT. The chain links TRBV6-2 or TRBV6-3 to TRBJ1-1; D unresolved. With 6 bases removed from V and 1 base from J, the gap between germline ends came to 12 bases. Germline CDR1 is MNHEY and CDR2 is SVGEGT. This CDR3 is 14 amino acids long.

The sample holds many counts of this clonotype. One end of the junction fails to match germline, which may point to a read error. The chain employs TRBV18 and TRBJ2-1; TRBD1 or TRBD2 may be the D gene (5 bases each). From germline, CDR1 is KGHSH and CDR2 LQKENI. The CDR3 is made up of 16 amino acids. CDR3 nucleotides: TGTGCCAGCTCCCCACTCGAGGGGATAACCTACAATGAGCAGTTCTTC. Protein product: CASSPLEGITYNEQFF.

This clonotype has at least ten counts. The chain couples TRBV21-1 to TRBJ2-7; TRBD2 reflects the table's D call only, with no check against the DNA. TRBV21-1 is flagged as a pseudogene. The length of the CDR3 is 16 residues. The CDR3, as DNA: TGTGCCAGCAGCAAAGCGGGACTAGCGGGAGAGTACGAGCAGTACTTC. Its translation is CASSKAGLAGEYEQYF.

The chain is built from TRBV20-1 and TRBJ1-1, with unresolved D. Trimming left V 4 bases short and J 0 bases short, with 9 bases between. The CDR3 sequence is 13 residues long. Germline V gene data show CDR1 as DFQATT and CDR2 as SNEGSKA (reference sequence). This CDR3 reads CSAIAALNTEAFF. DNA of the CDR3: TGCAGTGCTATAGCCGCGTTGAACACTGAAGCTTTCTTT.

The chain has TRBV28 and TRBJ1-3; 8 nucleotides match TRBD1. With 5 bases clipped from V and 11 bases from J, the junction kept 14 bases outside the gene matches. Germline CDR1 is MDHEN and CDR2 is SYDVKM. This CDR3 has 15 amino acids. The CDR3 loop reads CASSQPGTGEKAIYF. Here the CDR3 DNA reads TGTGCCAGCAGTCAACCCGGGACAGGCGAGAAAGCCATATATTTT.

This clonotype was counted at least ten times. The genes are TRBV21-1 and TRBJ2-5; whether TRBD1, the table's D call, matches the DNA was not checked. TRBV21-1 corresponds to a pseudogene. The CDR3 is 19 residues long. The CDR3 is CASSKRDPGDRYYQETQYF. The DNA of the CDR3 is TGTGCCAGCAGCAAAAGGGACCCCGGGGACAGATATTACCAAGAGACCCAGTACTTC.

This clonotype was counted at least ten times. V usage is TRBV28 and J usage is TRBJ1-6, with 7 bases that match TRBD1. Germline V gives CDR1 MDHEN, CDR2 SYDVKM. Trimming took 6 bases from V and 9 from J; bases not matched to a gene: 8. CDR3 size: 14 residues. In DNA, the CDR3 is TGTGCCAGCAGAACAGGGGAGTCTGCTTCACCCCTCCACTTT. Translating gives CASRTGESASPLHF.

This clonotype was detected a few times. The rearrangement joins TRBV28 to TRBJ2-5; 8 positions match TRBD2. The V segment lost 7 bases and the J segment 4 bases; nucleotides outside the gene matches: 8. CDR1 is MDHEN, CDR2 SYDVKM, per germline. The CDR3 totals 14 residues. In DNA, the CDR3 is TGTGCCAGCATTCCCGGGGGGGGCAGAGAGACCCAGTACTTC. Its translation: CASIPGGGRETQYF.

This clonotype was seen ten or more times. J is TRBJ2-2 and V is TRBV5-1; D is perhaps TRBD2 (5 bases). Germline V gene sequence: CDR1 SGHRS, CDR2 YFSETQ. The germline V and J ends were trimmed by 4 bases and 5 bases, with 9 bases remaining between them. This CDR3 region has 13 residues. Here the CDR3 DNA reads TGCGCCAGCAGCCCGAGGGAAACCGGGGAGCTGTTTTTT. It is translated as CASSPRETGELFF.

This clonotype was counted a few times. The chain carries TRBV7-9 and TRBJ2-3, with D hard to call. CDR1 and CDR2 from the germline V gene are SEHNR and FQNEAQ (reference sequence). This CDR3 region has 15 residues. V was shortened by 6 bases and J by 0 bases, with 13 bases between the two germline ends. The CDR3 protein is CASRSEGHSTDTQYF. CDR3 bases: TGTGCCAGCAGGTCCGAAGGGCATAGCACAGATACGCAGTATTTT.

This clonotype was seen repeatedly, ten times or more. The chain joins TRBV7-8 to TRBJ2-4; 13 bases align to TRBD2. Trimming cost V 5 bases and J 0 bases; bases outside gene matches: 13. The CDR3 runs to 20 residues. Germline CDR1 and CDR2: SGHVS and FQNEAQ. The CDR3 DNA reads TGTGCCAGCAGCCACAGTCCGGGACTAGCGGGGATACTAGCCAAAAACATTCAGTACTTC. Amino acids: CASSHSPGLAGILAKNIQYF.

V usage is TRBV5-1 and J usage is TRBJ2-5; possible D gene TRBD1, 5 bases. V lost 4 bases to trimming and J lost 5 bases, with 12 bases between them. The CDR3 has 13 residues. From germline, CDR1 is SGHRS and CDR2 YFSETQ. The CDR3, as DNA: TGCGCCAGCAGCCCCGACAGCCGGGAGACCCAGTACTTC. It specifies CASSPDSRETQYF.